One T cell receptor beta chain is described in this entry. Read data end 3 residues before the CDR3 end; the end is taken from the germline J gene. The data were taken from a study of T cells in women clearing cervical HPV infection. The ends lost 0 bases at V and 3 bases at J; junction bases unmatched: 5. The CDR3 length is 15 residues. The germline CDR1 and CDR2 sequences are GTSNPN and SVGIG (reference sequence). Some clones are missing from TCRdb's copy, which holds only in-frame ones; the method was immunoSEQ multiplex PCR. The repertoire table contains tens of thousands of clones. The chain carries TRBV30 and TRBJ1-5; TRBD1 agrees at 7 bases. The clonotype originates from a woman between 18 and 70 years old with a cervical HPV16 infection that either progressed to CIN3+ or cleared (not recorded which). Sequencing used blood buffy coat. The DNA read from the CDR3 is TGTGCCTGGAGTGTAGGGGGCGCCCCCAATCAGCCC. Its protein product is CAWSVGGAPNQP. The CDR3 as a whole reads CAWSVGGAPNQPQHF.